The 29 T cell receptor beta chains below come from one sample, sequenced in a study of T cell responses to AZD1222 COVID-19 vaccine. Repertoires were generated with immunoSEQ multiplex PCR, while TCRdb's copy carries only in-frame clones and drops some. Seen here are about 140,000 clones, around nine tenths observed once, and the top ten hold 4.7%. The sample consisted of peripheral blood, taken on day 0 of AZD1222 vaccination. The receptors were gathered from an adult in good health.

This clone has only a few counts. This rearrangement joins TRBV7-8 to TRBJ1-1; D gene ambiguous. The ends were cut back, 3 bases at V and 1 base at J, with 9 bases in the middle. Germline V CDR1 and CDR2: SGHVS, FQNEAQ. This CDR3 has 14 amino acids. This CDR3 reads CASSLFGPNTEAFF. CDR3 DNA: TGTGCCAGCAGCTTGTTCGGGCCGAACACTGAAGCTTTCTTT.

The rearrangement links TRBV11-2 to TRBJ2-3; TRBD1 matches at 9 bases. CDR1 is SGHAT and CDR2 is FQNNGV in the germline V gene. CDR3 size: 19 residues. V gave up 1 base and J gave up 0 bases; unmatched junction bases: 11. DNA of the CDR3: TGTGCCAGCAGCTTAGGAGGGAACAGGGGGCTTCCTAGCACAGATACGCAGTATTTT. Translating gives CASSLGGNRGLPSTDTQYF. The whole variable domain, filled in from reference TRBV11-2 and TRBJ2-3, reads EAGVAQSPRYKIIEKRQSVAFWCNPISGHATLYWYQQILGQGPKLLIQFQNNGVVDDSQLPKDRFSAERLKGVDSTLKIQPAKLEDSAVYLCASSLGGNRGLPSTDTQYFGPGTRLTVL.

The CDR3: CASTFSSSREQYF. CDR3 DNA: TGTGCCAGCACCTTCAGTTCCTCGCGGGAGCAGTACTTC. The rearrangement links TRBV12-3 or TRBV12-4 to TRBJ2-7, with no clear D. Between the trimmed V and J ends, which lost 7 bases and 7 bases, there was a span of 17 bases. The CDR3 extends over 13 amino acids.

The chain recombines TRBV19 with TRBJ1-2, with D possibly being TRBD1 (6 bases). The CDR3 has 15 amino acids. V was cut by 5 bases and J by 4 bases, with 17 bases left in between. Germline loops: CDR1 LNHDA, CDR2 SQIVND (reference sequence). The CDR3 loop reads CASSPWGGDVYGYTF. CDR3 bases: TGTGCCAGTAGTCCGTGGGGGGGCGACGTCTATGGCTACACCTTC.

The chain joins TRBV29-1 to TRBJ2-1; 8 nucleotides line up with TRBD2. CDR3 length: 14 residues. J lost 7 bases, V lost 4 bases, and 9 bases had no gene match. The germline CDR1 and CDR2 sequences are SQVTM and ANQGSEA. The CDR3 region is CSVVSGSYGNEQFF. CDR3 DNA sequence: TGCAGCGTTGTCAGCGGGAGCTACGGGAATGAGCAGTTCTTC.

The chain joins TRBV6-1 to TRBJ2-1; 9 nucleotides line up with TRBD2. The CDR3 is 16 residues long. Germline V CDR1 and CDR2: MNHNS, SASEGT. Trimming cost V 6 bases and J 3 bases; bases outside gene matches: 9. This CDR3 is CASSESAGGGYNEQFF. The CDR3 DNA is TGTGCCAGCAGCGAATCAGCGGGAGGTGGCTACAATGAGCAGTTCTTC.

This clone has more than one count but fewer than ten. The genes are TRBV6-2 or TRBV6-3 and TRBJ1-1; D is uncertain. The CDR3 length is 11 residues. V was shortened by 6 bases and J by 5 bases, with 7 bases between the two germline ends. Germline assignment: CDR1 MNHEY and CDR2 SVGEGT. CDR3 coding DNA: TGTGCCAGCAGCCACGGGACTGAAGCTTTCTTT. Translating gives CASSHGTEAFF.

This clone was observed once. This chain connects TRBV19 to TRBJ2-7, with D possibly matching TRBD2 (5 bases). The germline V and J ends were trimmed by 3 bases and 0 bases, with 6 bases remaining between them. Germline CDR1 is LNHDA and CDR2 is SQIVND (reference sequence). The CDR3 has 13 amino acids. CDR3 residues: CASSMGSSYEQYF. CDR3 nucleotides: TGTGCCAGTAGTATGGGGAGCTCCTACGAGCAGTACTTC.

V gene TRBV7-2 combines with J gene TRBJ2-1, with 8 bases identical to TRBD2. Germline loops: CDR1 SGHTA, CDR2 FQGNSA. J gave up 1 base and V 6 bases, and 5 bases lay outside the gene matches. This CDR3 region has 15 residues. The CDR3 loop is CASSRGLESYNEQFF. CDR3 DNA sequence: TGTGCCAGCAGTCGGGGACTAGAGTCCTACAATGAGCAGTTCTTC.

The DNA of the CDR3 is TGCGCCAGCAGCCTAACTAGCGGGGATATGGATGAGCAGTTCTTC. It translates to CASSLTSGDMDEQFF. The chain links TRBV4-1 to TRBJ2-1; 10 nucleotides match TRBD2. Germline values: CDR1 MGHRA, CDR2 YSYEKL. There are 15 residues in the CDR3. Trimming cost V 4 bases and J 8 bases; bases outside gene matches: 8.

J is TRBJ1-6 and V is TRBV27, with 12 bases that match TRBD1. Germline V CDR1 and CDR2: MNHEY, SMNVEV (reference sequence). This CDR3 region has 17 residues. V lost 7 bases, J lost 14 bases, and 18 bases stayed unmatched. This CDR3 reads CASTRRGQGASLPTLHF. Here the CDR3 DNA reads TGTGCCAGCACTCGCAGGGGACAGGGGGCATCTCTTCCCACCCTCCACTTT.

The chain combines TRBV28 with TRBJ2-7; TRBD2 might be the D (5 bases). This CDR3 is 13 amino acids long. Germline CDR1 is MDHEN and CDR2 is SYDVKM. Trimming took off 11 bases at V and 3 bases at J, with 17 bases between the two ends. The CDR3 bases are TGTGCCTCCATGAGCCGGAGGTACTACGAGCAGTACTTC. Translation: CASMSRRYYEQYF.

This clone was seen a handful of times. The chain couples TRBV6-4 to TRBJ2-3; D is unclear. This CDR3 is built from 13 residues. The V and J ends lost 2 bases and 6 bases respectively, with 9 bases between them. CDR1 is MRHNA, CDR2 SNTAGT, per germline. In DNA, the CDR3 is TGTGCCAGCAGTGACGCGGAAACTGATACGCAGTATTTT. Residues: CASSDAETDTQYF.

CDR3 sequence (DNA): TGTGCCAGCAGTTTATATCAAGCGAAGCGTCGTTGGTTCAATCAGCCCCAGCATTTT. It is translated as CASSLYQAKRRWFNQPQHF. The gene calls are TRBV27 and TRBJ1-5, with D unresolved. Trimming pared 1 base from V and 3 bases from J, leaving 22 bases between. The CDR3 is 19 residues long. Germline V gene data show CDR1 as MNHEY and CDR2 as SMNVEV (reference sequence).

The rearrangement links TRBV5-1 to TRBJ2-7, with a weak D call TRBD2 (6 bases). CDR1 and CDR2 from the germline V gene are SGHRS and YFSETQ. Trimming took off 4 bases at V and 2 bases at J, with 16 bases between the two ends. The CDR3 consists of 15 residues. The CDR3 nucleotides are TGCGCCAGCAGCACAGGACCCGGGGGAACCTACGAGCAGTACTTC. Translation gives CASSTGPGGTYEQYF.

Only one count was recorded for this clone. This chain uses TRBV9 with TRBJ1-2, with D unclear. Germline values: CDR1 SGDLS, CDR2 YYNGEE. This CDR3 has 14 residues. The V end was cut by 3 bases, the J end by 8 bases, with 17 bases between. CDR3 in amino acids: CASSGSLGGKGYTF. CDR3 nucleotide sequence: TGTGCCAGCAGCGGCAGTCTCGGTGGAAAGGGCTACACCTTC. Full variable domain (remainder filled in from reference TRBV9 and TRBJ1-2): DSGVTQTPKHLITATGQRVTLRCSPRSGDLSVYWYQQSLDQGLQFLIQYYNGEERAKGNILERFSAQQFPDLHSELNLSSLELGDSALYFCASSGSLGGKGYTFGSGTRLTVV.

The gene calls are TRBV27 and TRBJ1-1, with 7 nucleotides matching TRBD1. V was clipped by 4 bases and J by 2 bases; unmatched bases: 1. The germline V gene encodes CDR1 MNHEY and CDR2 SMNVEV (reference sequence). This CDR3 is 13 amino acids long. The CDR3 spells CASSWDRNTEAFF. The CDR3 nucleotides read TGTGCCAGCAGTTGGGACAGAAACACTGAAGCTTTCTTT.

This chain uses TRBV24-1 with TRBJ2-7; the D gene is possibly TRBD2 (7 bases). V was shortened by 0 bases and J by 2 bases, with 16 bases between the two germline ends. Per the germline V gene, CDR1 is KGHDR and CDR2 is SFDVKD. This CDR3 is built from 17 residues. The CDR3 sequence is CATSDLRGRESPYEQYF. In DNA, the CDR3 is TGTGCCACCAGTGATTTGCGGGGGCGGGAGTCCCCCTACGAGCAGTACTTC.

The CDR3 reads CASSYLDRGLTEAFF. The CDR3 bases are TGTGCCAGCTCTTATCTGGACAGGGGGCTCACTGAAGCTTTCTTT. The chain joins TRBV21-1 to TRBJ1-1; whether TRBD1, the table's D call, matches the DNA was not checked. TRBV21-1 is a recognized pseudogene. The CDR3 is 15 residues long.

The chain employs TRBV29-1 and TRBJ1-1; D not certain. From germline, CDR1 is SQVTM and CDR2 ANQGSEA. This CDR3 has 11 amino acids. V lost 3 bases to trimming and J lost 6 bases, with 8 bases between them. The CDR3 DNA reads as TGCAGCGTTGAGGGTGCGGCTGAAGCTTTCTTT. Its protein product is CSVEGAAEAFF.

The sample holds one count of this clone. The chain links TRBV19 to TRBJ2-1; 7 bases agree with TRBD1. CDR3 size: 14 residues. With 6 bases clipped from V and 8 bases from J, the junction kept 10 bases outside the gene matches. Germline loops: CDR1 LNHDA, CDR2 SQIVND (reference sequence). The CDR3 reads CASSPGQRWYEQFF. The DNA for the CDR3 is TGTGCCAGTAGCCCGGGACAGAGATGGTATGAGCAGTTCTTC.

The rearrangement uses TRBV14 and TRBJ1-6; D ambiguous. The ends were cut back, 0 bases at V and 10 bases at J, with 7 bases in the middle. This CDR3 is 13 amino acids long. Looked up from germline, CDR1 is SGHDN and CDR2 is FVKESK. For the CDR3, the DNA is TGTGCCAGCAGCCAAGACTTTCGGTCACCCCTCCACTTT. It yields the protein CASSQDFRSPLHF.

The chain links TRBV7-9 to TRBJ2-1; TRBD1 is a possible D gene (5 bases). This CDR3 comprises 11 residues. Germline V gene data show CDR1 as SEHNR and CDR2 as FQNEAQ (reference sequence). The V gene lost 4 bases and the J gene lost 14 bases, with 12 bases spanning the gap. The CDR3 DNA sequence: TGTGCCAGCAGCTGGGGCAAAATGGAGTTCTTC. Residues: CASSWGKMEFF.

The chain joins TRBV5-1 to TRBJ1-2; D ambiguous. Germline-derived CDR1 and CDR2 are SGHRS and YFSETQ. This CDR3 spans 12 amino acids. V was pared by 4 bases and J by 4 bases, with 8 bases between. DNA for the CDR3: TGCGCCAGCAGCCCCGGACCCTATGGCTACACCTTC. Residues: CASSPGPYGYTF.

This chain joins TRBV9 and TRBJ1-3, with D possibly being TRBD1 (5 bases). Germline loops: CDR1 SGDLS, CDR2 YYNGEE. CDR3 size: 14 residues. The ends were cut back, 3 bases at V and 2 bases at J, with 9 bases in the middle. The CDR3 region has the DNA TGTGCCAGCAGCGCTTGGGGGGCTGGAAACACCATATATTTT. Protein product: CASSAWGAGNTIYF. The variable domain in full, with the rest retrieved from reference TRBV9 and TRBJ1-3, is DSGVTQTPKHLITATGQRVTLRCSPRSGDLSVYWYQQSLDQGLQFLIQYYNGEERAKGNILERFSAQQFPDLHSELNLSSLELGDSALYFCASSAWGAGNTIYFGEGSWLTVV.

This sequence joins TRBV10-3 and TRBJ1-2; TRBD1 aligns across 9 bases. This CDR3 region has 14 residues. Per germline, CDR1 ENHRY and CDR2 SYGVKD. The ends lost 3 bases at V and 8 bases at J; junction bases unmatched: 7. The CDR3 bases are TGTGCCATCAGTGAAGTACAGGGGGCAGAAGGCTACACCTTC. This translates into CAISEVQGAEGYTF.

The rearrangement uses TRBV11-3 and TRBJ2-1; D not resolved. V was pared by 3 bases and J by 5 bases, with 5 bases between. The CDR3 sequence is 12 residues long. Per the germline V gene, CDR1 is SGHNT and CDR2 is YENEEA. The CDR3, as DNA: TGTGCCAGCAGCTTCGAGAACAATGAGCAGTTCTTC. Its translation: CASSFENNEQFF.

The CDR3 DNA follows: TGTGCCAGCAGCGACGACAGCTCTGGAAACACCATATATTTT. It translates to CASSDDSSGNTIYF. The rearrangement uses TRBV5-4 and TRBJ1-3; possibly TRBD1 for D (5 bases). Looked up from germline, CDR1 is SGHNT and CDR2 is YYREEE (reference sequence). V shed 4 bases and J shed 0 bases, with 8 bases lying between them. The CDR3 loop spans 14 amino acids.

The chain couples TRBV19 to TRBJ2-2; 9 positions agree with TRBD1. The length of the CDR3 is 13 residues. Per the germline V gene, CDR1 is LNHDA and CDR2 is SQIVND (reference sequence). V lost 6 bases and J lost 5; bases outside the gene matches: 1. The CDR3 sequence: CASRTGGTGELFF. The CDR3 nucleotides read TGTGCCAGTAGGACAGGGGGGACCGGGGAGCTGTTTTTT.